This T cell receptor (beta chain) was obtained from a study of T cell responses to AZD1222 COVID-19 vaccine. Overall study: Pooled together were second doses at about 4 or about 12 weeks. Study-level results: Seropositive at baseline were only a handful of AZD1222 recipients. Clonal diversity was possibly underestimated; the donors were predominantly white British and more often female. Targeting of unmutated variant regions was reportedly seen in nearly half of spike-specific TCRs.

A note on this clone: Its antigen is currently unknown.

Germline CDR1 reads KGHSH; CDR2 reads LQKENI. The CDR3 covers 14 residues. Trimming stripped 6 bases from V and 2 bases from J, with 10 bases between. Libraries were prepared by immunoSEQ multiplex PCR; TCRdb keeps only in-frame clonotypes and omits some of them. The sample has some 130,000 clones; around 90% are singletons. The V and J genes are TRBV18 and TRBJ2-2; the D gene is possibly TRBD1 (6 bases). The TCR comes from an adult in good health. Here the sequenced sample was peripheral blood, taken on day 0 of AZD1222 vaccination. The CDR3 region has the DNA TGTGCCAGCTCGCAGGACAGAAACACCGGGGAGCTGTTTTTT. Encoded protein: CASSQDRNTGELFF.